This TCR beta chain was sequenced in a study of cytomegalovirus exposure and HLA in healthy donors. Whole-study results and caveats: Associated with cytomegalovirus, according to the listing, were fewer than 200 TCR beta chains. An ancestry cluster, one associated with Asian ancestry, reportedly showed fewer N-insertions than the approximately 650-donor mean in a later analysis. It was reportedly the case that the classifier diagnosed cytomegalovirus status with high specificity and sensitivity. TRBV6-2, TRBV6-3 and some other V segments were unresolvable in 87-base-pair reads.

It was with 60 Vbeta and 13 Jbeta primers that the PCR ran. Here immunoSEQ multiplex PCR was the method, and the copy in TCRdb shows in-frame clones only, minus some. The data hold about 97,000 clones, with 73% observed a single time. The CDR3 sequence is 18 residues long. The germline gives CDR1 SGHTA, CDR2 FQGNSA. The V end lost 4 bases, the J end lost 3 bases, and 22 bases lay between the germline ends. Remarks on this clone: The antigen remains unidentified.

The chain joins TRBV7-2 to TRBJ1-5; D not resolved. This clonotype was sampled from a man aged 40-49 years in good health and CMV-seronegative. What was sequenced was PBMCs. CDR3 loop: CASSSLRPREGFNQPQHF. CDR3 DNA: TGTGCCAGCAGCTCCCTGCGCCCTCGAGAGGGCTTCAATCAGCCCCAGCATTTT.